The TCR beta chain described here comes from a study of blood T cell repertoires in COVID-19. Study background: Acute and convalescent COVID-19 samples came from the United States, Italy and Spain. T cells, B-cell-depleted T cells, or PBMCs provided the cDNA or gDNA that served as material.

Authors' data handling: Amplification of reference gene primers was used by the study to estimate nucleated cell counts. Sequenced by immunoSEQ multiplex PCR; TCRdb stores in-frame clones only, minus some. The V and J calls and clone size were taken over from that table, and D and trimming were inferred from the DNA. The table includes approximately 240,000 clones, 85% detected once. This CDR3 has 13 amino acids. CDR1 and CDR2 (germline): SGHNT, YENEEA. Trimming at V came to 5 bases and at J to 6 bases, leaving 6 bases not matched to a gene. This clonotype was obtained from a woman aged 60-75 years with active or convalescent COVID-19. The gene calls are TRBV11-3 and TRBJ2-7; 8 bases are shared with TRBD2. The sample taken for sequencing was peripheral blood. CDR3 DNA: TGTGCCAGCAGCCTCGGACTAGCCTCCGAGCAGTACTTC. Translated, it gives CASSLGLASEQYF.